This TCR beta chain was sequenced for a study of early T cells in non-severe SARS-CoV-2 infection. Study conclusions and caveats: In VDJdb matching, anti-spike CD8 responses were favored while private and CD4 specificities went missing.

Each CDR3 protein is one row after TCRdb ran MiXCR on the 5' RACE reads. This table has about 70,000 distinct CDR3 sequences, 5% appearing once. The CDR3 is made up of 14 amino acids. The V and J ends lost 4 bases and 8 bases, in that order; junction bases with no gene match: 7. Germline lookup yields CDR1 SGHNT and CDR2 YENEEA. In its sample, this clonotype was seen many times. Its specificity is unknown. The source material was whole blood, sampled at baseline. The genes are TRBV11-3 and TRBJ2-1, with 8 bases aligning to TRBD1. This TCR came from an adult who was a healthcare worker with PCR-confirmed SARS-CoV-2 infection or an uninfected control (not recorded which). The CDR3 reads CASSSRDRQDEQFF. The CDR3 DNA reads TGTGCCAGCAGCTCCAGGGACAGGCAGGATGAGCAGTTCTTC.